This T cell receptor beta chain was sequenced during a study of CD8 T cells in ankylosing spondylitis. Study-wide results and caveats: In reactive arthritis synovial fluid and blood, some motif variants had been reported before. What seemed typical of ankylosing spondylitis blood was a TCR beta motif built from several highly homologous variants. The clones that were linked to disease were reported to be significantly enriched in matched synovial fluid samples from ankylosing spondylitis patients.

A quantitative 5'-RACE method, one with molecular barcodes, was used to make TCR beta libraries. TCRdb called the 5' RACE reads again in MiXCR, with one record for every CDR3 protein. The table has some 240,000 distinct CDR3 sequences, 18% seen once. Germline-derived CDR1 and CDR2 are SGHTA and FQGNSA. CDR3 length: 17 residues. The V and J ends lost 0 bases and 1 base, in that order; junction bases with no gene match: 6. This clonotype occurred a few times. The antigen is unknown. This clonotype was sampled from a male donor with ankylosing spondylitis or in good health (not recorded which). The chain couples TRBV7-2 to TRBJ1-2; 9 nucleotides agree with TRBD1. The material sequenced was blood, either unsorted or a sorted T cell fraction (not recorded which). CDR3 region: CASSLARQGEDNYGYTF. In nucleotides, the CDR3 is TGTGCCAGCAGCTTAGCCCGACAGGGGGAGGATAACTATGGCTACACCTTC.